Listed below are T cell receptor beta chains from one sample, sequenced in a study of shared clonotypes between healthy human individuals. Measured with immunoSEQ multiplex PCR; TCRdb has only the in-frame clones, and not every one. The repertoire includes fewer than 550,000 clones, 75% to 80% of them detected once, and roughly an eighth sits in the top ten. Sequencing was done on a sample of PBMCs. All receptors derive from a woman in her 40s in good health. Some clones in this sample may be carry-over from other donors' samples. Both conserved end residues are part of each CDR3. D genes are given only for firm matches. Some rows have no size entry. The others give once, few or many, or a class for an expanded clone.

TRBV27,TRBD2,13,few,TRBJ2-3,CASQREGTDTQYF,TGTGCCAGCCAGCGGGAGGGCACAGATACGCAGTATTTT
TRBV19,.,17,few,TRBJ2-1,CASARGVGVQTYNEQFF,TGTGCCAGTGCTAGGGGGGTAGGGGTTCAGACCTACAATGAGCAGTTCTTC
TRBV7-3,.,13,once,TRBJ1-1,CASSVDRNTEAFF,TGTGCCAGCAGCGTGGACAGAAACACTGAAGCTTTCTTT
TRBV6-1,.,12,once,TRBJ2-1,CASSAGYNEQFF,TGTGCCAGCAGTGCCGGTTACAATGAGCAGTTCTTC
TRBV19,.,16,.,TRBJ2-2,CASSIRLGGYTGELFF,TGTGCCAGTAGTATACGTTTGGGAGGTTACACCGGGGAGCTGTTTTTT
TRBV29-1,TRBD1,12,.,TRBJ2-7,CSAYGTGHEQYF,TGCAGCGCTTACGGGACAGGGCACGAGCAGTACTTC
TRBV28,.,17,.,TRBJ2-7,CASSLGGLLSSSYEQYF,TGTGCCAGCAGTTTGGGTGGGTTGCTTTCGAGCTCCTACGAGCAGTACTTC
TRBV2,TRBD2,15,.,TRBJ2-7,CASRAMRLAGDEQYF,TGTGCCAGCCGTGCCATGAGACTAGCGGGAGACGAGCAGTACTTC
TRBV7-8,.,14,.,TRBJ2-7,CASSMGTASDEQYF,TGTGCCAGCAGCATGGGAACAGCCAGCGACGAGCAGTACTTC
TRBV19,.,15,.,TRBJ1-5,CASSTTRWGNQPQHF,TGTGCCAGTAGTACTACAAGGTGGGGCAATCAGCCCCAGCATTTT
TRBV18,TRBD1,15,.,TRBJ2-2,CASSPDRVNTGELFF,TGTGCCAGCTCACCAGACAGGGTGAACACCGGGGAGCTGTTTTTT
TRBV6-6,.,14,.,TRBJ2-7,CASSPTQGKYEQYF,TGTGCCAGCAGCCCCACACAGGGAAAGTACGAGCAGTACTTC